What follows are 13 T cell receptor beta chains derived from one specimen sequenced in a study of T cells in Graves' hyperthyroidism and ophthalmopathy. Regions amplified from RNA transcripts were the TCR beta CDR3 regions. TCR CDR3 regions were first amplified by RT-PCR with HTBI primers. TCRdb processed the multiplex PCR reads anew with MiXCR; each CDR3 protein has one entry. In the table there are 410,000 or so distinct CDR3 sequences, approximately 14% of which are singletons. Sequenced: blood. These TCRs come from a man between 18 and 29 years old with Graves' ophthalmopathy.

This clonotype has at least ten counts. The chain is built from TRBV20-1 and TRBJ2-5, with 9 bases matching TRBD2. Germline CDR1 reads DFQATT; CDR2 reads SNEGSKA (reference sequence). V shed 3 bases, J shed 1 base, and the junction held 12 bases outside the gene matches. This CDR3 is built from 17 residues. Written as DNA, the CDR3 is TGCAGTGCTAGCCACCCCCGCCTAGCGGGACTCCAAGAGACCCAGTACTTC. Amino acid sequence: CSASHPRLAGLQETQYF.

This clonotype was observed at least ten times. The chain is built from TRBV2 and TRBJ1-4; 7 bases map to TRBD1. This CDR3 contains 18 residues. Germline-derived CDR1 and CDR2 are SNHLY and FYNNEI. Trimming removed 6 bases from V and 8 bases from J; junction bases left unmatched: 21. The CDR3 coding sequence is TGTGCCAGCAGGACAGGGATACAACCGACAGTTATGGGGGAAAAACTGTTTTTT. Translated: CASRTGIQPTVMGEKLFF.

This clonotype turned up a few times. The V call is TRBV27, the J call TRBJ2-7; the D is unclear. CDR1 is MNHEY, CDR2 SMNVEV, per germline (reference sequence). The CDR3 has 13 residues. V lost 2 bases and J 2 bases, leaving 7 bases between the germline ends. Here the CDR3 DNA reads TGTGCCAGCAGTTTAAAGCCGGCCTACGAGCAGTACTTC. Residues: CASSLKPAYEQYF.

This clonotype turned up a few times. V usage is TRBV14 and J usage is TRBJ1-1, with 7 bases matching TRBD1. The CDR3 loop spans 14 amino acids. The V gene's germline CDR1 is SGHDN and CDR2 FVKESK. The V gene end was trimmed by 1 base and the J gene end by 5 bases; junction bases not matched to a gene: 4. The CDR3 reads CASSQGRGRTEAFF. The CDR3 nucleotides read TGTGCCAGCAGCCAAGGAAGGGGGCGTACTGAAGCTTTCTTT.

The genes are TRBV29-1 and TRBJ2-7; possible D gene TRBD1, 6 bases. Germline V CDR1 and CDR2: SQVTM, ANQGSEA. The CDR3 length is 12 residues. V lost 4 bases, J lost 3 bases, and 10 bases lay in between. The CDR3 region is CSVAKQGYEQYF. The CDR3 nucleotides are TGCAGCGTTGCGAAACAGGGCTACGAGCAGTACTTC.

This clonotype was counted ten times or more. CDR3 region: CASSSGRLYGYTF. The CDR3, as DNA: TGTGCCAGCAGCTCAGGACGGCTTTATGGCTACACCTTC. This chain connects TRBV27 to TRBJ1-2, with D unresolved. Germline V gene data show CDR1 as MNHEY and CDR2 as SMNVEV (reference sequence). Trimming took off 6 bases at V and 5 bases at J, with 13 bases between the two ends. The CDR3 length is 13 residues.

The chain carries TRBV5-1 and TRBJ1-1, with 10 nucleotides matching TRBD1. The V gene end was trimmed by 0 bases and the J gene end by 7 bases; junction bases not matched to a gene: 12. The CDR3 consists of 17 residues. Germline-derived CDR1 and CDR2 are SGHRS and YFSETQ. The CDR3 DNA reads TGCGCCAGCAGCTTGGGGACAGGGGGGGGGGGGGGAGATGAAGCTTTCTTT. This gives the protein CASSLGTGGGGGDEAFF.

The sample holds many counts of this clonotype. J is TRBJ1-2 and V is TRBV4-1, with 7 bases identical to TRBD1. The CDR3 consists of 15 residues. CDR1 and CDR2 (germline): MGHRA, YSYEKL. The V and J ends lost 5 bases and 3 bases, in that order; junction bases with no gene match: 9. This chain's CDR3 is CASSNPGQKYYGYTF. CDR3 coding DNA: TGCGCCAGCAGCAACCCGGGACAGAAGTACTATGGCTACACCTTC.

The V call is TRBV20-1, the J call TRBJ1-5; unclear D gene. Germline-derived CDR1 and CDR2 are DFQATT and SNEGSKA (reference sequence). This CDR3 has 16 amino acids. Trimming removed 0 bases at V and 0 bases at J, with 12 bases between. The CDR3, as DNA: TGCAGTGCTAGAGATGGCTGGCGAATTAGCAATCAGCCCCAGCATTTT. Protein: CSARDGWRISNQPQHF.

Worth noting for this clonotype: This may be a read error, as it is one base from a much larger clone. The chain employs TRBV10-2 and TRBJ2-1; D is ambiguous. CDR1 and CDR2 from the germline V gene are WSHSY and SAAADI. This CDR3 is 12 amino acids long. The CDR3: CASSEDLGEQSF. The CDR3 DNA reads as TGCGCCAGCAGTGAGGACCTTGGAGAGCAGTCCTTC.

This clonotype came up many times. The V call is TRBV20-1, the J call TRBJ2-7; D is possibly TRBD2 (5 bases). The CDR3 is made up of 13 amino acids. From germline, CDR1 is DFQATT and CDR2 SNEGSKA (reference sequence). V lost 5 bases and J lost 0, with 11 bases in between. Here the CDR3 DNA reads TGCAGTGCTCCTCCGGACTCCTCCTACGAGCAGTACTTC. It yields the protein CSAPPDSSYEQYF.

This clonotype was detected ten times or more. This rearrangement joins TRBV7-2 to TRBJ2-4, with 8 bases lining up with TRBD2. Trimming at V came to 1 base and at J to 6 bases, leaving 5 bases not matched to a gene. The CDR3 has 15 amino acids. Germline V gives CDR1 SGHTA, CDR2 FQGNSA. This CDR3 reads CASSLGTSWGNIQYF. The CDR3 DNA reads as TGTGCCAGCAGCTTAGGGACTAGCTGGGGAAACATTCAGTACTTC.

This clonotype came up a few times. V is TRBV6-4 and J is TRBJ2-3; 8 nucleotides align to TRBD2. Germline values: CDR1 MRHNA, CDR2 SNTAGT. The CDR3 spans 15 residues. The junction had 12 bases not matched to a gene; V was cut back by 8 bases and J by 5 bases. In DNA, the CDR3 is TGTGCCAGCGGTCACACTAGCGGAGGTGGAGATACGCAGTATTTT. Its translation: CASGHTSGGGDTQYF.